This T cell receptor beta chain was sequenced in a study of shared clonotypes between healthy human individuals (TCRdb year 2020). In terms of the full investigation: The cohort included three men and a couple of women between 18 and 49 years of age. Between about 0.8 and 9 billion PBMCs per donor were obtained by leukapheresis. To estimate repertoire size and how much clonotypes are shared between individuals, the study performed deep sequencing of blood TCR repertoires from roughly five healthy adults. Libraries were prepared and TCR repertoires were sequenced by different laboratories using diverse techniques, in order to increase sequencing depth and limit assay-specific biases. For each donor, CD4 naive and CD4 memory were each run on three plates, CD8 naive on two plates, and CD8 memory on one plate.

TCR CDR3 regions were amplified from genomic DNA by multiplex PCR using the deep immunoSEQ assay. Genomic DNA extracted from each cell subset was distributed evenly over all wells of several immunoSEQ 96-well plates, and each plate served as one replicate. For sorted subsets, approximately 210 ng genomic DNA, equal to tens of thousands of T cell genomes, was loaded into each replicate PCR. Purified libraries were quantified with a Qubit 3.0 fluorometer, sized on a Bioanalyzer 2100, and re-quantified with the KAPA Library Quantification kit. Each immunoSEQ 96-well plate was sequenced on its own single-read 150-cycle Illumina NextSeq 550 flow cell. In the authors' own workflow: Because only junctional sequences without quality scores were contained in the immunoSEQ output, filtering matching that applied to full-length reads could not be performed. Sequences were annotated with PyIR, a Python wrapper for IgBLAST v1.9, using IMGT germline references to assign V/J genes and CDR3. Any read was removed if the V/J assignment was weak (E-value above 1e-6), the CDR3 was missing, or the read contained stop codons, out-of-frame junctions, or ambiguous translated residues. V3J clonotypes were defined as sequences sharing an identical inferred V gene, J gene, and CDR3 amino acid sequence. Percentage overlap between repertoires was computed as shared unique clonotypes divided by the size of the smaller repertoire. RTK rarefaction, the Chao1 estimator, and Recon v2.1 estimates of unobserved clonotypes were used to assess repertoire richness. OLGA was used to compute generation probabilities for all TCRbeta clonotypes that the gDNA method yielded from a few donors. Sourced from immuneACCESS, this table was stored by TCRdb with only in-frame sequences that have V and J called. A share of the clones is absent; for the studies checked, an unresolved V gene accounts for under half, and the remainder has no known explanation. That table is the source of V, J and clone size, and D and trimming were worked out from the DNA. The table for this sample lists roughly 2.4 million clones; 95% of them were counted only once. The biggest ten clones account for 0.1% to 0.15% of the sample.

As concerns this clone: There is no known antigen for this receptor. No per-base quality is available; no much larger clone lies one base away.

Study-level results and caveats: Approximately 5% of naive CD4, around 3.6% of naive CD8, roughly 2.4% of memory CD4, and more than 0.35% of memory CD8 clonotypes were shared across a few donors. Because the study included a small number of donors, the genetic and exposure-history diversity represented was limited. Rarefaction of sorted-subset datasets indicated incomplete sequencing despite the large sequencing depth. Estimated clonotype richness was generally larger for naive than for memory subsets. Clonotypes shared by all four sorted-subset donors showed higher generation probabilities than non-shared clonotypes. Sampling was restricted to blood, and TCR repertoires in tissue are likely to differ from TCR repertoires in blood. Pairwise subsampling led to the expectation that sequencing depth would affect the degree of clonotype sharing among donors.

The CDR3 measures 13 amino acids from cysteine to phenylalanine. Only CDR3 DNA is held: 39 bases, read in frame from base 1. CDR1 and CDR2, per the germline V gene (reference sequence), are GTSNPN and SVGIG. Between the V and J ends, shortened by 3 bases and 4 bases respectively, the junction contains 9 bases. The donors were healthy, HIV-negative adults with no recently reported acute infections or vaccinations. Every donor was a Caucasian adult residing in Nashville, Tennessee, USA. CD4+ T cells were enriched through magnetic negative selection, after which naive cells were positively selected on CD45RA and the remaining negative fraction served as the memory subset. Blood was obtained by leukapheresis, after which PBMCs were separated by Ficoll-Histopaque density gradient centrifugation and cryopreserved in liquid nitrogen vapor phase. Purity and quantity of every magnetically sorted T cell population were checked by analytical flow cytometry. Genomic DNA was isolated from every sorted fraction and measured by UV absorbance on a Nanodrop 2000c.

The sequenced material came from naive CD4+ T cells sorted from blood. The sample's cell subset or site label is to be understood as: CD45RA+ positively selected. The rearrangement combines TRBV30 with TRBJ2-2; the D gene is possibly TRBD1, with 6 bases matching. The TCR was taken from a man between 18 and 35 years old in good health. Here is the DNA: TGTGCCTGGAGGGCAGGGGTCACCGGGGAGCTGTTTTTT. Translated, it reads CAWRAGVTGELFF.